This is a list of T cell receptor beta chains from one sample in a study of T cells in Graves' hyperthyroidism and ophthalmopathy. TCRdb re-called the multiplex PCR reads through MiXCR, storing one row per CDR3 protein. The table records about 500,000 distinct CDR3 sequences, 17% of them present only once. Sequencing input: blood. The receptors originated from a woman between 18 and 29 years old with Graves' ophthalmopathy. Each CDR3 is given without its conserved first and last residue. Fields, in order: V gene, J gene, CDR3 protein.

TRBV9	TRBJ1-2	ASSGARDRGPDGYT
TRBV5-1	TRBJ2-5	ASSLTVGQETQY
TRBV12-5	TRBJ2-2	ASGLLVRGNTGELF
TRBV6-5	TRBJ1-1	ASRLPTLSNTEAF
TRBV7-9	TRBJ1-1	ASSLNLGAEAF
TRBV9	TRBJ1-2	ASTSGGGYGYT
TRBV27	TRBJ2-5	ASRGTEPAKGTQY
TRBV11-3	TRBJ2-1	ASSSKAAYNEQF
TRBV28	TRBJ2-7	ATLRAGSSYEQY
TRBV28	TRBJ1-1	ASSFLQQNTEAF
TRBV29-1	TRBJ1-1	SVEGGNTEAF
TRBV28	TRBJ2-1	ASSPFLGEQF
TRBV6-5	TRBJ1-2	ASSYLDRVYGYT
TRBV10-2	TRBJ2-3	ASSVAGGWDTQY
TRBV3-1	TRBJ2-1	ASSQDEIGVNEQF
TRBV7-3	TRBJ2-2	ASSLRLDTGELF